The text below deals with one TCR beta chain. The sample originates from a study of blood T cell repertoires in COVID-19. Study as a whole: Collection of acute and convalescent COVID-19 samples took place in the United States, Italy and Spain. PBMCs, B-cell-depleted T cells, or T cells provided the cDNA or gDNA that made up the material.

Source study methods: Amplification with reference gene primers provided the estimates of nucleated cell counts. The repertoire was sequenced with immunoSEQ multiplex PCR; TCRdb's copy has only in-frame clones and lacks some. The DNA gave D and trimming, while V, J and clone size come from that table. The profile shows roughly 220,000 clones, roughly 81% of them singletons. Germline values: CDR1 SGHRS, CDR2 YFSETQ. The CDR3 has 16 residues. V was clipped by 0 bases and J by 2 bases; unmatched bases: 4. The chain combines TRBV5-1 with TRBJ2-7; 11 positions agree with TRBD1. This receptor was obtained from a man over 45 who had recovered from COVID-19. Sequenced sample: peripheral blood. The CDR3 coding sequence is TGCGCCAGCAGCTTGGGTGTGGGACAGGGGGCCTACGAGCAGTACTTC. Protein sequence: CASSLGVGQGAYEQYF.